What follows are 2 T cell receptor beta chains derived from one specimen sequenced in a study of response to subunit inactivated influenza vaccine. One entry per CDR3 protein, called by TCRdb with MiXCR from the RT-PCR reads. This repertoire shows about 310,000 distinct CDR3 sequences, about 20% found once; its top ten account for around 10%. Here the sequenced sample was PBMCs from blood, taken about 20 months after vaccination. These receptors came from a man aged 50-75 years who received an inactivated influenza vaccine.

The CDR3 loop is CASSPASASYEQYF. The DNA of the CDR3 is TGTGCCAGCTCACCCGCCTCGGCGAGCTACGAGCAGTACTTC. This rearrangement joins TRBV18 to TRBJ2-7; D is undetermined. V was cut by 3 bases and J by 3 bases, with 12 bases left in between. The length of the CDR3 is 14 residues. Per germline, CDR1 KGHSH and CDR2 LQKENI.

The J gene is TRBJ2-7, the V gene TRBV2, with D perhaps assigned TRBD1 or TRBD2 (5 bases each). Trimming cost V 3 bases and J 0 bases, with 15 bases left between them. The CDR3 runs 16 residues. Germline lookup yields CDR1 SNHLY and CDR2 FYNNEI. Here the CDR3 DNA reads TGTGCCAGCAGTGAGGCCGGGACCAGGGTCTCCTACGAGCAGTACTTC. Translated, it gives CASSEAGTRVSYEQYF.